A single sample gave rise to the 11 T cell receptor beta chains below, sequenced in a study of OX40 agonist ivuxolimab in advanced cancers. The table came from immunoSEQ multiplex PCR; TCRdb's copy has only in-frame clones and leaves some out. The repertoire includes 60,000 to 75,000 clones, about 81% of them detected once, and about 1% sits in the top ten. The source was CD4+ or CD8+ T cells sorted from blood, collected in a trial of the OX40 agonist ivuxolimab. The receptors shown here come from an adult with an advanced solid tumor such as melanoma, head and neck, liver or kidney cancer.

The chain employs TRBV18 and TRBJ2-1; D gene unclear. The CDR3 totals 13 residues. Germline V gene data show CDR1 as KGHSH and CDR2 as LQKENI. The V and J ends lost 3 bases and 7 bases respectively, with 10 bases between them. The CDR3, as DNA: TGTGCCAGCTCACCTACGGCGAGAAATGAGCAGTTCTTC. It specifies CASSPTARNEQFF.

This rearrangement joins TRBV10-3 to TRBJ1-2; D might be TRBD1 (5 bases). Trimming took off 6 bases at V and 3 bases at J, with 8 bases between the two ends. The CDR3 sequence is 12 residues long. The germline V gene encodes CDR1 ENHRY and CDR2 SYGVKD. The CDR3 DNA sequence: TGTGCCATCAGGGACATCTACTATGGCTACACCTTC. It specifies CAIRDIYYGYTF.

The chain employs TRBV30 and TRBJ1-1; TRBD1 is a possible D gene (6 bases). Germline assignment: CDR1 GTSNPN and CDR2 SVGIG (reference sequence). The CDR3 spans 15 residues. Trimming pared 1 base from V and 1 base from J, leaving 13 bases between. In nucleotides, the CDR3 is TGTGCCTGGAGTGGAGGAACAGGGCGGAACACTGAAGCTTTCTTT. Its translation: CAWSGGTGRNTEAFF.

This chain's CDR3 is CASSPTGEGSYEQYF. The CDR3 DNA follows: TGTGCCAGCAGCCCTACAGGGGAGGGATCCTACGAGCAGTACTTC. The V gene is TRBV28, the J gene TRBJ2-7, with D tentatively TRBD1 or TRBD2 (7 bases each). The germline V gene has CDR1 MDHEN and CDR2 SYDVKM. The germline V and J ends were trimmed by 6 bases and 1 base, with 16 bases remaining between them. The CDR3 spans 15 residues.

The chain couples TRBV19 to TRBJ1-2, with 9 bases aligning to TRBD1. The CDR3 runs 15 residues. Trimming at V came to 5 bases and at J to 8 bases, leaving 12 bases not matched to a gene. The germline CDR1 and CDR2 sequences are LNHDA and SQIVND (reference sequence). The CDR3 sequence is CASSSARTGVGGYTF. The DNA for the CDR3 is TGTGCCAGTAGTTCTGCGAGGACAGGGGTAGGCGGCTACACCTTC.

V usage is TRBV12-5 and J usage is TRBJ2-2, with TRBD1 matching 9 bases. The CDR3 covers 14 residues. Per the germline V gene, CDR1 is LGHNT and CDR2 is FRNRAP. V gave up 5 bases and J gave up 7 bases; unmatched junction bases: 5. The CDR3 spells CASGIQGAVGELFF. As DNA, the CDR3 is TGTGCTAGTGGTATACAGGGGGCGGTCGGGGAGCTGTTTTTT.

This clone was seen more than once but under ten times. V gene TRBV29-1 combines with J gene TRBJ2-5, with D maybe TRBD2 (5 bases). This CDR3 region has 12 residues. The V and J ends lost 7 bases and 2 bases respectively, with 11 bases between them. Germline V gives CDR1 SQVTM, CDR2 ANQGSEA. The CDR3 reads CSARELQETQYF. For the CDR3, the DNA is TGCAGCGCTAGGGAGTTACAAGAGACCCAGTACTTC.

The chain carries TRBV6-1 and TRBJ2-5, with TRBD1 matching over 8 bases. V gave up 9 bases and J gave up 4 bases; unmatched junction bases: 13. The CDR3 is made up of 15 amino acids. CDR1 is MNHNS and CDR2 is SASEGT in the germline V gene. CDR3 in DNA: TGTGCCAGTGTCCTCCAGGGGGCAGGGAGAGAGACCCAGTACTTC. Translating it yields CASVLQGAGRETQYF.

The chain has TRBV5-4 and TRBJ1-4; the D is unclear. The CDR3 totals 15 residues. Germline CDR1 is SGHNT and CDR2 is YYREEE (reference sequence). The germline V and J ends were trimmed by 4 bases and 0 bases, with 10 bases remaining between them. In DNA form, the CDR3 reads TGTGCCAGCAGCCCGAGGGTTTCAACTAATGAAAAACTGTTTTTT. It translates to CASSPRVSTNEKLFF.

The chain is built from TRBV7-6 and TRBJ1-2; no firm D call. Germline assignment: CDR1 SGHVS and CDR2 FNYEAQ. The V end lost 5 bases, the J end lost 0 bases, and 25 bases lay between the germline ends. CDR3 length: 19 residues. CDR3 in DNA: TGTGCCAGCAGCCCGCTTCTCGTATCCAGACTTCTAGCTAACTATGGCTACACCTTC. Protein: CASSPLLVSRLLANYGYTF.

V is TRBV19 and J is TRBJ1-2; possible D gene TRBD1, 5 bases. The CDR3 length is 14 residues. Germline lookup yields CDR1 LNHDA and CDR2 SQIVND (reference sequence). Trimming removed 4 bases at V and 2 bases at J, with 11 bases between. CDR3 sequence reads: CASSNRQLNYGYTF. The CDR3 coding sequence is TGTGCCAGTAGTAACAGGCAATTAAACTATGGCTACACCTTC.